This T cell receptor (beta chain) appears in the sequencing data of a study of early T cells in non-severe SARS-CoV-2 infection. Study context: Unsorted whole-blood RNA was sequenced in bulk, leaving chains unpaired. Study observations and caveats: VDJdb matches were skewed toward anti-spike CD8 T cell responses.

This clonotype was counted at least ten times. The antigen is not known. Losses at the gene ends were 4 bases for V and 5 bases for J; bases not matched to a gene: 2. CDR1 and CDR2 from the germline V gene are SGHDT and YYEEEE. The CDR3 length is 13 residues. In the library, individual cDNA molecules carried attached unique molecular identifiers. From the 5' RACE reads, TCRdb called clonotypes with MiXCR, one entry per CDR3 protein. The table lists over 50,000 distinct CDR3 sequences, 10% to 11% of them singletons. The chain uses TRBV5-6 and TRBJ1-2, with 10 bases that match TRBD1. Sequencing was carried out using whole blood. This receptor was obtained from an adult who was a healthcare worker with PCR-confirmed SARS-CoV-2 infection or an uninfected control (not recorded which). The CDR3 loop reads CASSPDRGYGYTF. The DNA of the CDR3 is TGTGCCAGCAGCCCGGACAGGGGGTATGGCTACACCTTC.